This TCR beta chain stems from a study of T cells in Graves' hyperthyroidism and ophthalmopathy. Study-level points and caveats: Onset of ophthalmopathy came a median about 6.5 months after the model predicted it.

There were TCR beta CDR3 regions amplified from RNA transcripts. First-round RT-PCR targeting the TCR CDR3 was performed with the HTBI primer set. MiXCR, applied by TCRdb to the multiplex PCR reads, yields one record per CDR3 protein. The data show 550,000 to 600,000 distinct CDR3 sequences, 16% seen once. Diagnosis of hyperthyroidism was new in patients aged 18 to 65, and its duration was under 2 months. Patients showing uncontrolled infection, other autoimmune disease, pregnancy or lactation were ineligible. Diagnosis rested on symptoms, serum thyroxine and TRAb, thyroid ultrasound, and orbital computed tomography. The table lists this clonotype with a few counts. Antigen: not known. The sample comprised blood. This clonotype was sampled from a young woman with Graves' hyperthyroidism.

The CDR3, as DNA: TGTGCCTGGAGTGAAGGGGGCTATGGATGGTTTCAGCCCCAGCATTTT. It encodes CAWSEGGYGWFQPQHF. V gene TRBV30 combines with J gene TRBJ1-5; TRBD1 aligns across 7 bases. Per germline, CDR1 GTSNPN and CDR2 SVGIG (reference sequence). V was pared by 1 base and J by 6 bases, with 12 bases of the junction left unmatched. There are 16 residues in the CDR3.